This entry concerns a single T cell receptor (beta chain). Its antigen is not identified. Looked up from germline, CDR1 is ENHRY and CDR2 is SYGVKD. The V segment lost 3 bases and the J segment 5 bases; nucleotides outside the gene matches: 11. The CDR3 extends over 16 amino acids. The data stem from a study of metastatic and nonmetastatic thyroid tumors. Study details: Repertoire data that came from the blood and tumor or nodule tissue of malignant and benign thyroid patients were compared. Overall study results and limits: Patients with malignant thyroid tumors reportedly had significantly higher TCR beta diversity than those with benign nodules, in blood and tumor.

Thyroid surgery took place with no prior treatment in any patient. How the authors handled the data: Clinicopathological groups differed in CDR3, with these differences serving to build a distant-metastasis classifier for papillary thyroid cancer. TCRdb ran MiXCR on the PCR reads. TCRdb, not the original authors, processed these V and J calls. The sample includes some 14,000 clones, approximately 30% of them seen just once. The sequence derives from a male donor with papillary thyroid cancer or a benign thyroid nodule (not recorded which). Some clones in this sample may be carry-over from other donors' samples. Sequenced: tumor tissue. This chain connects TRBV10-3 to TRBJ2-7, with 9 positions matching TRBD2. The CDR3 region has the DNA TGTGCCATCAGTGACCCAGGAGGGCGGGAGGGTGACGAGCAGTACTTC. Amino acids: CAISDPGGREGDEQYF.